The 11 T cell receptor beta chains below come from one sample, sequenced in a study of preoperative IRX-2 immunotherapy in early breast cancer. Profiled with immunoSEQ multiplex PCR; TCRdb holds only in-frame clones, not every one. This sample has more than 30,000 clones, with roughly 89% found just once. Treatment defined: preoperative locoregional IRX-2 cytokine immunotherapy. The sample here was tumor tissue, taken after IRX-2 immunotherapy. The origin of the receptors is a human donor with breast cancer.

The V and J genes are TRBV15 and TRBJ1-5; D is perhaps TRBD1 (5 bases). The CDR3 totals 15 residues. The germline V gene encodes CDR1 LNHNV and CDR2 YYDKDF (reference sequence). Trimming cost V 6 bases and J 5 bases, with 17 bases left between them. For the CDR3, the DNA is TGTGCCACCAGTCGCACCGGGACGGGGGATCAGCCCCAGCATTTT. Residues: CATSRTGTGDQPQHF.

J is TRBJ1-6 and V is TRBV6-8; 7 positions agree with TRBD1. Germline CDR1 is MNHGY and CDR2 is SAAAGT. J was trimmed by 1 base and V by 5 bases; bases with no gene match: 5. This CDR3 has 16 amino acids. The CDR3 sequence: CASSLGQISYNSPLHF. Here the CDR3 DNA reads TGTGCCAGCAGTCTGGGACAGATTTCCTATAATTCACCCCTCCACTTT.

V is TRBV6-8 and J is TRBJ1-1; D remains unclear. The germline gives CDR1 MNHGY, CDR2 SAAAGT. The CDR3 consists of 13 residues. V lost 6 bases and J 1 base, leaving 9 bases between the germline ends. The CDR3 nucleotides read TGTGCCAGCAGCGCTCAGGAGAACACTGAAGCTTTCTTT. This gives the protein CASSAQENTEAFF.

This rearrangement joins TRBV18 to TRBJ1-1, with D perhaps matching TRBD1 (6 bases). The CDR3 loop spans 13 amino acids. V lost 5 bases, J lost 1 base, and 8 bases lay in between. In germline, CDR1 is KGHSH, CDR2 LQKENI. The chain's CDR3 is CASSETGNTEAFF. In nucleotides, the CDR3 is TGTGCCAGCTCAGAGACAGGGAACACTGAAGCTTTCTTT.

CDR3 sequence reads: CASSLRSGSTEAFF. In DNA form, the CDR3 reads TGTGCCAGCAGCTTAAGATCAGGTTCTACTGAAGCTTTCTTT. The genes are TRBV11-3 and TRBJ1-1; D not certain. CDR3 size: 14 residues. Germline V gene data show CDR1 as SGHNT and CDR2 as YENEEA. V lost 2 bases and J lost 5, with 12 bases in between.

The gene calls are TRBV11-1 and TRBJ2-7; TRBD2 matches 12 bases. Losses at the gene ends were 8 bases for V and 0 bases for J; bases not matched to a gene: 2. Germline-derived CDR1 and CDR2 are SGHAT and FQDESV (reference sequence). The CDR3 runs 14 residues. The CDR3: CASGLAGSSYEQYF. The CDR3 coding sequence is TGTGCCAGCGGACTAGCGGGGTCCTCCTACGAGCAGTACTTC.

This chain joins TRBV7-1 and TRBJ1-5; D may be TRBD1 (5 bases). TRBV7-1 is sorted into the ORF group, with uncertain function. The CDR3 extends over 16 amino acids. Trimming pared 7 bases from V and 2 bases from J, leaving 18 bases between. Here the CDR3 DNA reads TGTGCCAGCACCTTGGGTATAGACAGAGGCAATCAGCCCCAGCATTTT. It encodes CASTLGIDRGNQPQHF.

The chain recombines TRBV11-3 with TRBJ1-1, with D maybe TRBD1 (5 bases). The CDR3 runs to 15 residues. V lost 5 bases, J lost 2 bases, and 15 bases lay in between. Germline V gene data show CDR1 as SGHNT and CDR2 as YENEEA. CDR3: CASSPQLTGNTEAFF. For the CDR3, the DNA is TGTGCCAGCAGCCCCCAACTCACAGGTAACACTGAAGCTTTCTTT. The full variable domain, in which reference TRBV11-3 and TRBJ1-1 provide the parts outside the CDR3, is EAGVVQSPRYKIIEKKQPVAFWCNPISGHNTLYWYLQNLGQGPELLIRYENEEAVDDSQLPKDRFSAERLKGVDSTLKIQPAELGDSAVYLCASSPQLTGNTEAFFGQGTRLTVV.

The chain combines TRBV18 with TRBJ1-2; D is unresolved. This CDR3 comprises 15 residues. V was trimmed by 6 bases and J by 0 bases, leaving 14 bases between them. Germline loops: CDR1 KGHSH, CDR2 LQKENI. In DNA, the CDR3 is TGTGCCAGCTCCCTGGAGGGATGGGCTAACTATGGCTACACCTTC. Translation: CASSLEGWANYGYTF.

The V call is TRBV11-3, the J call TRBJ2-1, with TRBD2 matching over 16 bases. Germline V gene lookup returns CDR1 SGHNT and CDR2 YENEEA. The V gene end was trimmed by 3 bases and the J gene end by 9 bases; junction bases not matched to a gene: 5. This CDR3 is 16 amino acids long. CDR3 protein: CASSFTGLAGGAEQFF. Here the CDR3 DNA reads TGTGCCAGCAGCTTTACGGGACTAGCGGGAGGGGCTGAGCAGTTCTTC.

The genes are TRBV1 and TRBJ1-2; the D call of TRBD1 is as the table states it, not checked on the DNA. TRBV1 is an annotated pseudogene. The length of the CDR3 is 19 residues. As DNA, the CDR3 is TGCGCCAGCAGCCAGCGACCAATCCGGGACAGCACCTCTAACTATGGCTACACCTTC. This encodes CASSQRPIRDSTSNYGYTF.